This TCR beta chain is from a study of Ad26.COV2.S vaccination and SARS-CoV-2 variants (dated by TCRdb to 2020 to 2022). Regarding the complete study: Donors in the vaccine arm were drawn from COV1001, a phase I-IIa trial of Ad26.COV2.S in healthy adults that was multicentre, randomized, double-blind and placebo-controlled. Ad26.COV2.S was administered intramuscularly at 5 x 10^10 or 1 x 10^11 viral particles, either as a single shot or as two shots given 56 days apart. Blinding of investigators to trial group allocation was maintained during experiments and outcome assessment. Participants in the trial were split at random into five groups of five each, receiving low-dose or high-dose Ad26.COV2.S once or twice, or else placebo on both occasions. Sequencing of the TCRbeta repertoire served to evaluate the specificity and breadth of SARS-CoV-2-reactive T cell receptors following Ad26.COV2.S vaccination. The TCR-sequenced set comprised approximately 32 samples: approximately 19 Ad26.COV2.S vaccine recipients, 5 placebo recipients and 8 SARS-CoV-2 convalescent individuals.

What the authors observed across the whole study: According to the authors, total T cell responses may have been underestimated by the TCR breadth and depth analyses. After vaccination, substantial breadth of spike-specific CD8+ and CD4+ T cell responses was reported. Comparing responses between vaccine doses or regimens was not something the study was powered to do. Ad26.COV2.S recipients had higher spike-specific TCR breadth than placebo recipients (P = 0.0014). Vaccine and placebo recipients had comparable non-spike TCR breadth, which fits with the vaccine containing only spike.

Including cysteine and phenylalanine, the CDR3 has 14 amino acids. Kept here is only the CDR3 DNA, which spans 42 bases and is read in frame from base 1. V is reduced by 1 base and J by 4 bases, leaving a spacing of 11 bases between them. The germline V gene gives CDR1 as SGHTA and CDR2 as FQGNSA. The intended sense of this specimen's treatment or condition label: about 20 received Ad26.COV2.S at low or high dose, single or two shots; about 5 received placebo; per-sample allocation not given. For vaccine and placebo recipients, repertoires were sequenced using samples collected on day 63 after the first injection. Cohort 1b enrolled about two dozen adults aged 18-55 years at a single site in Boston, USA, between 29 July and 7 August 2020. Ad26.COV2.S consisted of a replication-incompetent adenovirus type 26 vector by which a prefusion-stabilized SARS-CoV-2 spike protein from the original Wuhan strain was expressed.

On this clone itself: Its antigen is still unknown. It has no much larger one-base neighbor in the sample; base qualities were not kept.

The immunoSEQ Assay was used to sequence TCRbeta CDR3 regions. After extraction, genomic DNA underwent amplification by bias-controlled multiplex PCR, followed by high-throughput sequencing. In the original analysis: To quantify the absolute abundance of every unique TCRbeta CDR3 region, sequences were collapsed and filtered. T cell fraction was estimated by normalizing TCRbeta template counts to usable DNA, which was measured by amplifying reference genes present in all nucleated cells. Repertoire TCRs were annotated as SARS-CoV-2-specific when V gene, CDR3 amino acid sequence and J gene were exactly matched to a known reactive TCR set. MIRA supplied the reference SARS-CoV-2 TCR set, which was filtered for enrichment in COVID-19-positive ImmuneCODE repertoires so that public or cross-reactive TCRs were removed. Based on the MIRA antigens, annotated TCRs were further analysed at the level of specific ORF or position within ORF. Breadth was defined as the number of annotated unique rearrangements divided by the total number of unique productive rearrangements, and depth was defined as the summed frequency of the annotated unique rearrangements. Two-sided Wilcoxon rank-sum tests were used to compare TCR breadth between groups. The table comes from immuneACCESS by way of TCRdb, which keeps in-frame sequences with V and J called. Part of the clones is missing from these tables; in studies checked, under half for an unresolved V gene and the rest for unknown reasons. V and J calls and clone size are copied from that table; D and trimming were computed from the DNA. The table for this sample lists 400,000 or so clones; less than 90% of them were counted only once. About 3.6% of the sample rests with the top ten.

The sample here was peripheral blood, taken in a trial of Ad26.COV2.S vaccine versus placebo. This sequence originates from a person aged 18 to 59 who received the Ad26.COV2.S COVID-19 vaccine or a placebo. The chain employs TRBV7-2 and TRBJ2-7, and possibly TRBD2, on 6 matching bases. The nucleotide sequence is TGTGCCAGCAGCTTAGACCCGGAGGGTTACGAGCAGTACTTC. Translation gives CASSLDPEGYEQYF. Supplemented by the reference TRBV7-2 and TRBJ2-7 proteins around the CDR3, the complete variable domain is GAGVSQSPSNKVTEKGKDVELRCDPISGHTALYWYRQSLGQGLEFLIYFQGNSAPDKSGLPSDRFSAERTGGSVSTLTIQRTQQEDSAVYLCASSLDPEGYEQYFGPGTRLTVT.